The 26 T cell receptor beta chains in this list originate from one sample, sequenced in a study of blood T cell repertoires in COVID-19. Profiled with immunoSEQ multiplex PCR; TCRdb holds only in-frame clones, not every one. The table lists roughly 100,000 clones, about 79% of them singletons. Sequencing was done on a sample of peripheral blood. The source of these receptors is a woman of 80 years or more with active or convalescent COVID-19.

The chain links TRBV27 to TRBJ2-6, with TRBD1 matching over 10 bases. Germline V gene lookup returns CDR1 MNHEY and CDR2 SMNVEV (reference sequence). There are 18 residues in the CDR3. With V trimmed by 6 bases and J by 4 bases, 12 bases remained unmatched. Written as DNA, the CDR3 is TGTGCCAGCAGAGACGGGACAGGGGCATCCCTGGGGGCCAACGTCCTGACTTTC. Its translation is CASRDGTGASLGANVLTF.

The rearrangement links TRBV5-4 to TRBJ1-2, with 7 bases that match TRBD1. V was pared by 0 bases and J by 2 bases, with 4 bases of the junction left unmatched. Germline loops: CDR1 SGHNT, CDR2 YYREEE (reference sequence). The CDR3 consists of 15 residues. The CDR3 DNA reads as TGTGCCAGCAGCTTGGGGCCAGGGGGAAACTATGGCTACACCTTC. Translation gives CASSLGPGGNYGYTF. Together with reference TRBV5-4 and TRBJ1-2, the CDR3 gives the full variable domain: ETGVTQSPTHLIKTRGQQVTLRCSSQSGHNTVSWYQQALGQGPQFIFQYYREEENGRGNFPPRFSGLQFPNYSSELNVNALELDDSALYLCASSLGPGGNYGYTFGSGTRLTVV.

The CDR3 DNA follows: TGTGCCTGGACGACGACAGGGGCACCCCTCCACTTT. The encoded protein is CAWTTTGAPLHF. This chain links TRBV30 with TRBJ1-6; TRBD1 matches at 8 bases. The V gene's germline CDR1 is GTSNPN and CDR2 SVGIG (reference sequence). This CDR3 has 12 residues. V lost 4 bases and J lost 11; bases outside the gene matches: 4.

In nucleotides, the CDR3 is TGTGCCAGCAGCCCGGGACAGCCTCAAGAGACCCAGTACTTC. This translates into CASSPGQPQETQYF. The chain combines TRBV11-3 with TRBJ2-5; 7 nucleotides match TRBD1. This CDR3 contains 14 residues. The V gene end was trimmed by 5 bases and the J gene end by 2 bases; junction bases not matched to a gene: 5. Germline V CDR1 and CDR2: SGHNT, YENEEA.

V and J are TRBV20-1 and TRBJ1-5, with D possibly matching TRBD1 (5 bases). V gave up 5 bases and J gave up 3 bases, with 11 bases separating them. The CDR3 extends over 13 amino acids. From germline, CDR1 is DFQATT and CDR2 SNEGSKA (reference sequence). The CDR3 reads CSACDSNNQPQHF. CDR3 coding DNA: TGCAGTGCTTGTGACAGTAACAATCAGCCCCAGCATTTT.

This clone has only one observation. CDR3 nucleotide sequence: TGCGCCAGCCACCTGACACGGTTTAATGAAAAACTGTTTTTT. Encoded protein: CASHLTRFNEKLFF. The chain links TRBV23-1 to TRBJ1-4; D unclear. TRBV23-1 is an open reading frame, and its role is uncertain. This CDR3 contains 14 residues. V lost 8 bases and J lost 4, with 14 bases in between.

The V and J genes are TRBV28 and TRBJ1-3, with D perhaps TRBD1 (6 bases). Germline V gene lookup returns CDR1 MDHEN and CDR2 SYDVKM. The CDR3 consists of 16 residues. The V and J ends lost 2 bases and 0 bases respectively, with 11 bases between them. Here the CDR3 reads CASSLEGGFSGNTIYF. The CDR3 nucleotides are TGTGCCAGCAGTTTAGAGGGGGGGTTCTCTGGAAACACCATATATTTT.

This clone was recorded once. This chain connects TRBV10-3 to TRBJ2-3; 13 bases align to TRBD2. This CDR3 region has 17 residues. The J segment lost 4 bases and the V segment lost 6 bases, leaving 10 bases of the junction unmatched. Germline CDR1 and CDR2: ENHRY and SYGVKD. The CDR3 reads CAIRRTSGGVGADTQYF. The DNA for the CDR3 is TGTGCCATCAGGCGGACTAGCGGGGGAGTTGGGGCAGATACGCAGTATTTT.

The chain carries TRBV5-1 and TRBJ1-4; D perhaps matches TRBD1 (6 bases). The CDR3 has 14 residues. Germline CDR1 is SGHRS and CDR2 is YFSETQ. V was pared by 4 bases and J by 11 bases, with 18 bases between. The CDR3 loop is CASSPLRDDRKLFF. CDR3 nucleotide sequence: TGCGCCAGCAGCCCTCTCAGGGATGACAGGAAACTGTTTTTT. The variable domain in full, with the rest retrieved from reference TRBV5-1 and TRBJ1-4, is KAGVTQTPRYLIKTRGQQVTLSCSPISGHRSVSWYQQTPGQGLQFLFEYFSETQRNKGNFPGRFSGRQFSNSRSEMNVSTLELGDSALYLCASSPLRDDRKLFFGSGTQLSVL.

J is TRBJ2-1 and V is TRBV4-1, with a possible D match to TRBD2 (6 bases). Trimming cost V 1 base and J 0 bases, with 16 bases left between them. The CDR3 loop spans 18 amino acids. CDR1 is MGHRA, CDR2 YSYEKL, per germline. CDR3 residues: CASSQVLAGPSSYNEQFF. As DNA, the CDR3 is TGCGCCAGCAGCCAAGTACTGGCGGGGCCTAGCTCCTACAATGAGCAGTTCTTC.

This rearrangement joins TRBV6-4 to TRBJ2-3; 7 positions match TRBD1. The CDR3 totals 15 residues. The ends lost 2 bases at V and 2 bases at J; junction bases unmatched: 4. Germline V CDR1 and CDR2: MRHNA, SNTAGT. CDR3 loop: CASSDGTAFTDTQYF. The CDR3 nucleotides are TGTGCCAGCAGTGACGGGACAGCTTTCACAGATACGCAGTATTTT.

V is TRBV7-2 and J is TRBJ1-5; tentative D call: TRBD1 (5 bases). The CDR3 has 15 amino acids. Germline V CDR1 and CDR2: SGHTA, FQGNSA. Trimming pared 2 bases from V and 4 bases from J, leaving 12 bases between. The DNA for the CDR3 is TGTGCCAGCAGCTTAAGCCGGACATCGAATCAGCCCCAGCATTTT. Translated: CASSLSRTSNQPQHF.

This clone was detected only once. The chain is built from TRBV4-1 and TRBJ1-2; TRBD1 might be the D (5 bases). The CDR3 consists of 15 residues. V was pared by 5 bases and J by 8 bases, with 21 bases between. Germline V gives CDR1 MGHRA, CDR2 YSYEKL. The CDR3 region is CASSISGTLRGGYTF. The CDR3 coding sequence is TGCGCCAGCAGCATCAGCGGGACCTTGCGCGGAGGCTACACCTTC.

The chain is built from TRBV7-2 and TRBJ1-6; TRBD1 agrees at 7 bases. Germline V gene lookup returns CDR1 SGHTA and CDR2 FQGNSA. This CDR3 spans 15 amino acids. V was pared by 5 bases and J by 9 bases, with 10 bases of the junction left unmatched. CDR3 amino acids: CASSPHRGEGSPLHF. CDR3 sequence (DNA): TGTGCCAGCAGCCCACACAGGGGAGAGGGTTCACCCCTCCACTTT. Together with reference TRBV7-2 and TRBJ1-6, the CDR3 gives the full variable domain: GAGVSQSPSNKVTEKGKDVELRCDPISGHTALYWYRQSLGQGLEFLIYFQGNSAPDKSGLPSDRFSAERTGGSVSTLTIQRTQQEDSAVYLCASSPHRGEGSPLHFGNGTRLTVT.

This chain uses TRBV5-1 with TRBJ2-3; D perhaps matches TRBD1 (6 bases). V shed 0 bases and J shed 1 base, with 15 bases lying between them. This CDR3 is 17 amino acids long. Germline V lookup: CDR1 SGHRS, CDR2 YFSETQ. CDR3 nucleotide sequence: TGCGCCAGCAGCTTGGCGCTCAGGGGAGAGGGCACAGATACGCAGTATTTT. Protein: CASSLALRGEGTDTQYF.

In nucleotides, the CDR3 is TGTGCCAGCACTCCGTCGACAGGGGGTAGGGATACGCAGTATTTT. Protein product: CASTPSTGGRDTQYF. V and J are TRBV7-2 and TRBJ2-3; TRBD1 aligns across 9 bases. V lost 7 bases, J lost 6 bases, and 11 bases stayed unmatched. Per the germline V gene, CDR1 is SGHTA and CDR2 is FQGNSA. CDR3 length: 15 residues.

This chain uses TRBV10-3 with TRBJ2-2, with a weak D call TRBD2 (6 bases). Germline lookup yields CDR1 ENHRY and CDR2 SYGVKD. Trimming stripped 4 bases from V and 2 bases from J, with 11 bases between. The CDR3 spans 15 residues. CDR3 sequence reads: CAISAFGLNTGELFF. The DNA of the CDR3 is TGTGCCATCAGTGCTTTTGGACTAAACACCGGGGAGCTGTTTTTT.

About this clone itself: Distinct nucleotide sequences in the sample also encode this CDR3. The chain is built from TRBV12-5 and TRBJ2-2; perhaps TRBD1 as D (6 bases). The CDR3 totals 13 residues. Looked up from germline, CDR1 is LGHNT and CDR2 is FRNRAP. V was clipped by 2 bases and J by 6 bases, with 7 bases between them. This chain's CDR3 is CASGLSGAGELFF. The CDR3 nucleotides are TGTGCTAGTGGTTTGTCAGGGGCCGGGGAGCTGTTTTTT.

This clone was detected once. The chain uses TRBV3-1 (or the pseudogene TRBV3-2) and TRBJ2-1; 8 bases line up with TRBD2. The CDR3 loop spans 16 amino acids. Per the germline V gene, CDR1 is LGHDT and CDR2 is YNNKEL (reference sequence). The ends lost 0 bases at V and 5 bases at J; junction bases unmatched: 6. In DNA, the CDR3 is TGTGCCAGCAGCCAAGAATATCTACTAGCGGACAATGAGCAGTTCTTC. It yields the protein CASSQEYLLADNEQFF.

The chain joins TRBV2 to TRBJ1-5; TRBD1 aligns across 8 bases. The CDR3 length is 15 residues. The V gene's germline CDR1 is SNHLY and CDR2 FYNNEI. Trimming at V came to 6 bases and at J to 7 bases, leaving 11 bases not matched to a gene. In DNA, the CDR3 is TGTGCCAGCAGCCGATCAGACAGGGGACGGCAGCCCCAGCATTTT. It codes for CASSRSDRGRQPQHF.

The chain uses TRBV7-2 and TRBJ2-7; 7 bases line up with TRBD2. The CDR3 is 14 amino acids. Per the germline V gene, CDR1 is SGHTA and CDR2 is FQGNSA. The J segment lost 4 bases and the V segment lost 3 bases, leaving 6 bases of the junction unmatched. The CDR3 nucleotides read TGTGCCAGCAGCTTGGCTAGCGGACTTTACGAGCAGTACTTC. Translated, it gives CASSLASGLYEQYF.

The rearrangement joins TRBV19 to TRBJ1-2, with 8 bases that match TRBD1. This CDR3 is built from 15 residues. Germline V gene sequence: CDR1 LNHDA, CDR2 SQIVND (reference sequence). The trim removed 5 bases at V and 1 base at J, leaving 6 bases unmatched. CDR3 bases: TGTGCCAGTAGTTTCACGGGACAGGTTAACTATGGCTACACCTTC. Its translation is CASSFTGQVNYGYTF.

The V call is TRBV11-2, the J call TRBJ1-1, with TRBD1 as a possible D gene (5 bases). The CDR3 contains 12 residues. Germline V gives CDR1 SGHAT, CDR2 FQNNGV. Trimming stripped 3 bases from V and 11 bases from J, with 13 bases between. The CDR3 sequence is CASSFDSRLAFF. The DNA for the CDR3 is TGTGCCAGCAGCTTTGACAGTCGGCTGGCTTTCTTT.

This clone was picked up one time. The DNA of the CDR3 is TGCAGCGTAGCAAACCGACAGGGGCTCTATGGCTACACCTTC. Translation: CSVANRQGLYGYTF. The rearrangement joins TRBV29-1 to TRBJ1-2; 8 bases are shared with TRBD1. Germline values: CDR1 SQVTM, CDR2 ANQGSEA. CDR3 length: 14 residues. The V segment lost 6 bases and the J segment 4 bases; nucleotides outside the gene matches: 10.

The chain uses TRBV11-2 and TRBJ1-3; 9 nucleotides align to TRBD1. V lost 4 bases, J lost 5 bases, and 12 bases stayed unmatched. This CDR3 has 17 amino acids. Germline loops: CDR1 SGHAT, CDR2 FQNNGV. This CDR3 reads CASSWTKQGALRNTIYF. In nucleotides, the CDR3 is TGTGCCAGCAGCTGGACTAAACAGGGGGCGTTGCGAAACACCATATATTTT.

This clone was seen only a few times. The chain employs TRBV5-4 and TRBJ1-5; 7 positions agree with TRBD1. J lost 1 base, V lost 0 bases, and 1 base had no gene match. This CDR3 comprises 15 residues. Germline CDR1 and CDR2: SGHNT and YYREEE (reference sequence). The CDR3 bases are TGTGCCAGCAGCTTGGGGGGACAGAGCAATCAGCCCCAGCATTTT. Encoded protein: CASSLGGQSNQPQHF.